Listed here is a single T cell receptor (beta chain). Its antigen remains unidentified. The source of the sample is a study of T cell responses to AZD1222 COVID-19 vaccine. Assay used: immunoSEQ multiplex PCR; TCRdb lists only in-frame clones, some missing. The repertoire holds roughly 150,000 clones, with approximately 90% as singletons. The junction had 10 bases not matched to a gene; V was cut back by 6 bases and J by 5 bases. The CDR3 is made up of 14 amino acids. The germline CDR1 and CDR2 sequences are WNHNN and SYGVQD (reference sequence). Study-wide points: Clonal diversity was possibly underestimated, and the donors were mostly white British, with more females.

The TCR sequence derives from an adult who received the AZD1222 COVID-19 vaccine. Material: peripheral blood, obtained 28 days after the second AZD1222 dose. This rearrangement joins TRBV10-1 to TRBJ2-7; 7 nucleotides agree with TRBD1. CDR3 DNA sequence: TGCGCCAGCAGGGGGACAGACTCCGTCCACGAGCAGTACTTC. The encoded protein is CASRGTDSVHEQYF.